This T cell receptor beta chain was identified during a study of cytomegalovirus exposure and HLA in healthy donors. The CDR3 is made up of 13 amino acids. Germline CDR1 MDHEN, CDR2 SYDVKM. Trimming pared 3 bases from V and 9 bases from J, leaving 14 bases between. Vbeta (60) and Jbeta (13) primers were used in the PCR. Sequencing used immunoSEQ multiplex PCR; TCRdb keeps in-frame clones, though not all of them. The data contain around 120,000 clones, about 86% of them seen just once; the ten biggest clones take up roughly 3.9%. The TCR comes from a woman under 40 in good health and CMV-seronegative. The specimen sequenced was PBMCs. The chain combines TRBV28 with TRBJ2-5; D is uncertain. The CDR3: CASSFRVDWAQYF. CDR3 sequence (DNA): TGTGCCAGCAGTTTTCGGGTGGATTGGGCCCAGTACTTC.